A single sample is the source of the 9 T cell receptor beta chains below, sequenced in a study of tumor and adjacent non-tumor tissue in lung cancer. RNA was extracted from bulk tissue without any cell sorting. Three rounds of nested PCR, following a modified ARM-PCR protocol, produced the TCRbeta library. TCRdb ran MiXCR on the multiplex PCR reads and lists one entry per CDR3 protein. Of tens of thousands of distinct CDR3 sequences listed, 75% to 90% are singletons. Sequenced: lung tumor tissue. The origin of the receptors is a woman aged 45-65 years with non-small cell lung cancer.

The V call is TRBV7-9, the J call TRBJ2-1, with 8 bases matching TRBD2. The CDR3 is 17 residues long. V was clipped by 5 bases and J by 6 bases; unmatched bases: 15. CDR1 and CDR2 from the germline V gene are SEHNR and FQNEAQ (reference sequence). The CDR3 DNA reads TGTGCCAGCAGCGAGGGACTAGAGGGATTCGTCTGCAATGAGCAGTTCTTC. Its translation: CASSEGLEGFVCNEQFF.

As concerns this clonotype: An end of the junction does not agree with germline; a read error may underlie this. The rearrangement links TRBV6-1 to TRBJ1-2; D remains ambiguous. The CDR3 length is 15 residues. CDR1 is MNHNS, CDR2 SASEGT, per germline. The CDR3 region is CASSGRLAGFYDYTF. CDR3 bases: TGTGCCAGCAGTGGAAGACTGGCGGGGTTTTATGACTACACCTTC.

A note on this clonotype: A read error may account for a junction end that differs from germline. The chain employs TRBV6-2 or TRBV6-3 and TRBJ1-2; TRBD1 agrees at 7 bases. Per germline, CDR1 MNHEY and CDR2 SVGEGT. The CDR3 spans 14 residues. This CDR3 reads CACSAGTGVSGYTF. The CDR3 coding sequence is TGTGCCTGCAGTGCCGGAACAGGGGTGAGCGGCTACACCTTC.

On this clonotype itself: The junction departs from the called germline gene at one end, perhaps through a read error. The chain is built from TRBV20-1 and TRBJ2-3, with 11 nucleotides matching TRBD2. Per germline, CDR1 DFQATT and CDR2 SNEGSKA (reference sequence). This CDR3 spans 18 amino acids. CDR3 loop: CSATHAKRLAGRTDTHYF. The CDR3 bases are TGCAGTGCTACACATGCGAAACGACTAGCGGGAAGAACAGATACGCACTATTTT.

Points on this clonotype: The conserved final phenylalanine or tryptophan is absent from the CDR3, which likely points to a read error. V usage is TRBV10-3 and J usage is TRBJ1-3, with 9 bases aligning to TRBD1. Germline V gives CDR1 ENHRY, CDR2 SYGVKD. The CDR3 runs 18 residues. The CDR3 nucleotides read TGTGTCATCAGTGACATGGGGACAGGGCGAAGCTCTGGAAACACCATATATTCT. Translating it yields CVISDMGTGRSSGNTIYS.

The chain couples TRBV11-2 to TRBJ2-7; tentative D call: TRBD2 (6 bases). This CDR3 is 15 amino acids long. V was pared by 9 bases and J by 1 base, with 19 bases between. The germline V gene has CDR1 SGHAT and CDR2 FQNNGV. This CDR3 is CASSRRVSGSYEQYF. Here the CDR3 DNA reads TGTGCCAGTAGCCGTAGGGTTAGCGGTTCCTACGAGCAGTACTTC. The whole variable domain, remainder taken from reference TRBV11-2 and TRBJ2-7, is EAGVAQSPRYKIIEKRQSVAFWCNPISGHATLYWYQQILGQGPKLLIQFQNNGVVDDSQLPKDRFSAERLKGVDSTLKIQPAKLEDSAVYLCASSRRVSGSYEQYFGPGTRLTVT.

This clonotype has a handful of counts. This likely comes from a read error, as the CDR3 has no conserved phenylalanine or tryptophan at its end. The rearrangement links TRBV11-2 to TRBJ1-1; D unresolved. Germline loops: CDR1 SGHAT, CDR2 FQNNGV. This CDR3 is 12 amino acids long. This chain's CDR3 is CTSSSRFTEAFC. The DNA for the CDR3 is TGTACCAGCAGTTCTAGATTTACTGAAGCTTTCTGT.

A note on this clonotype: A junction boundary mismatches the germline segment, possibly from a read error. This chain connects TRBV6-2 or TRBV6-3 to TRBJ2-4, with TRBD2 matching 7 bases. The germline V gene has CDR1 MNHEY and CDR2 SVGEGT. The CDR3 extends over 13 amino acids. The CDR3 spells CDSRTGGKYIQYF. CDR3 nucleotide sequence: TGTGACAGCAGGACGGGAGGCAAATACATTCAGTACTTC.

In its sample, this clonotype was seen once. At one end the junction does not follow the germline gene, possibly because of a read error. The rearrangement joins TRBV11-2 to TRBJ1-6; D gene unclear. This CDR3 contains 14 residues. Per germline, CDR1 SGHAT and CDR2 FQNNGV. DNA of the CDR3: TGTGCCAGCACCTTACGACGGGGTTATTCACCTCTCCACTTT. It is translated as CASTLRRGYSPLHF. Together with reference TRBV11-2 and TRBJ1-6, the CDR3 gives the full variable domain: EAGVAQSPRYKIIEKRQSVAFWCNPISGHATLYWYQQILGQGPKLLIQFQNNGVVDDSQLPKDRFSAERLKGVDSTLKIQPAKLEDSAVYLCASTLRRGYSPLHFGNGTRLTVT.